This is a list of T cell receptor beta chains from one sample in a study of blood T cells in healthy people across ages. TCRdb redid the calling of the 5' RACE reads with MiXCR, one entry per CDR3 protein. The sample contains around 500,000 distinct CDR3 sequences, 47% of which appear only once. Sample: blood. The receptors were gathered from an elderly man in good health. The CDR3 runs from the conserved cysteine through the conserved F or W. The order of the fields is clone size, V gene, J gene, D gene, CDR3 protein, CDR3 DNA. A D gene is named only where the DNA matches it firmly. Part of the rows lack a size; the others show once, few, many or a class for expanded clones.

>NA|TRBV24-1|TRBJ1-1|NA
CAVEDCMNTEAFF
TGTGCCGTCGAGGACTGCATGAACACTGAAGCTTTCTTT
>NA|TRBV5-1|TRBJ1-2|TRBD1
CASSHRQGFGDGYTF
TGCGCCAGCAGCCACCGACAGGGGTTCGGGGATGGCTACACCTTC
>many|TRBV6-6|TRBJ2-3|NA
CASSYGRGADTQYF
TGTGCCAGCAGTTACGGGCGGGGAGCAGATACGCAGTATTTT
>NA|TRBV6-1|TRBJ2-6|NA
CASSDPGQTANVLTF
TGTGCCAGCAGTGACCCAGGACAAACGGCCAACGTCCTGACTTTC
>NA|TRBV20-1|TRBJ2-1|NA
CSANRWGSYNEQFF
TGCAGTGCTAACAGATGGGGCTCCTACAATGAGCAGTTCTTC
>NA|TRBV5-4|TRBJ2-3|NA
CASSLVGSEDTQYF
TGTGCCAGCAGCTTAGTCGGGAGTGAAGATACGCAGTATTTT
>NA|TRBV6-1|TRBJ2-2|TRBD1
CASRSDRGAVGELFF
TGTGCCAGCAGAAGCGACAGGGGAGCGGTCGGGGAGCTGTTTTTT
>NA|TRBV20-1|TRBJ2-7|TRBD1
CSARTGATSNYEQYF
TGCAGTGCGAGGACAGGAGCCACATCCAATTACGAGCAGTACTTC
>NA|TRBV6-2/TRBV6-3|TRBJ2-3|NA
CASTKDFTDTQYF
TGTGCCAGCACCAAAGACTTCACAGATACGCAGTATTTT
>NA|TRBV20-1|TRBJ2-2|NA
CSARVRGVRFTGELFF
TGCAGTGCTAGAGTACGCGGAGTTAGATTCACCGGGGAGCTGTTTTTT
>NA|TRBV30|TRBJ1-1|NA
CAWSRDINTEAFF
TGTGCCTGGAGCCGGGACATTAACACTGAAGCTTTCTTT
>NA|TRBV28|TRBJ2-5|TRBD1
CASRPAGTGAWTQYF
TGTGCCAGCAGACCGGCGGGGACAGGGGCATGGACCCAGTACTTC
>NA|TRBV29-1|TRBJ2-7|NA
CSVDGAGAEQYF
TGCAGCGTTGATGGGGCCGGGGCCGAGCAGTACTTC
>many|TRBV6-5|TRBJ1-2|TRBD1
CASRPTGDYYGYTF
TGTGCCAGCAGACCGACAGGGGACTACTATGGCTACACCTTC
>NA|TRBV30|TRBJ2-3|TRBD1
CAWSRQGAGDTQYF
TGTGCCTGGAGCAGACAGGGGGCAGGAGATACGCAGTATTTT
>NA|TRBV5-1|TRBJ2-3|TRBD2
CASSYTGTSGRAVDTQYF
TGCGCCAGCAGCTACACCGGGACTAGCGGGAGGGCCGTAGATACGCAGTATTTT
>NA|TRBV5-1|TRBJ1-2|NA
CASILYPGTDYGYTF
TGCGCCAGCATCCTATACCCCGGGACGGACTATGGCTACACCTTC
>NA|TRBV5-1|TRBJ1-1|NA
CASSLGTPVTEAFF
TGCGCCAGCAGCCTCGGGACACCCGTCACTGAAGCTTTCTTT
>few|TRBV7-9|TRBJ2-1|TRBD1
CASSSRDSLWDEQFF
TGTGCCAGCAGCTCCCGGGACAGCCTTTGGGATGAGCAGTTCTTC
>few|TRBV7-2|TRBJ2-7|TRBD2
CASSLGLAGVLEQYF
TGTGCCAGCAGCCTTGGACTAGCGGGAGTTTTGGAGCAGTACTTC
>NA|TRBV15|TRBJ2-1|TRBD1
CATSGRMGQGYNEQFF
TGTGCCACCAGCGGCCGCATGGGACAGGGGTACAATGAGCAGTTCTTC
>few|TRBV4-3|TRBJ1-2|TRBD1
CASSQAGQVTNYGYTF
TGCGCCAGCAGCCAAGCCGGACAGGTGACTAACTATGGCTACACCTTC
>few|TRBV3-1|TRBJ1-1|NA
CASSHLERTEAFF
TGTGCCAGCAGCCATTTGGAGCGAACTGAAGCTTTCTTT
>NA|TRBV6-5|TRBJ2-3|NA
CASRGGTHLDTQYF
TGTGCCAGCAGGGGAGGGACACATTTGGATACGCAGTATTTT
>NA|TRBV7-2|TRBJ2-7|NA
CASSFLGYEQYF
TGTGCCAGCAGCTTTTTAGGCTACGAGCAGTACTTC
>few|TRBV7-2|TRBJ2-3|TRBD2
CASSPQSGTSGRALTDTQYF
TGTGCCAGCAGCCCCCAAAGTGGGACTAGCGGGAGGGCGCTGACAGATACGCAGTATTTT
>NA|TRBV6-2/TRBV6-3|TRBJ2-5|NA
CASTSTGTLLETQYF
TGTGCCAGCACTTCGACCGGGACTCTTCTGGAGACCCAGTACTTC
>NA|TRBV18|TRBJ1-5|TRBD1
CASSPQGAVSQPQHF
TGTGCCAGCTCACCGCAGGGGGCGGTAAGTCAGCCCCAGCATTTT
>few|TRBV7-9|TRBJ1-4|NA
CASSAKGFLGEKLFF
TGTGCCAGCAGCGCCAAAGGGTTCCTCGGTGAAAAACTGTTTTTT
>NA|TRBV20-1|TRBJ2-1|TRBD2
CSALAGGGGEQFF
TGCAGTGCTTTAGCGGGGGGGGGAGGTGAGCAGTTCTTC
>NA|TRBV9|TRBJ1-1|NA
CANSAFQTRDTEAFF
TGTGCCAACAGCGCCTTCCAGACAAGGGACACTGAAGCTTTCTTT
>few|TRBV7-2|TRBJ1-5|NA
CASSLDSRYQPQHF
TGTGCCAGCAGCTTAGACAGTAGATATCAGCCCCAGCATTTT
>once|TRBV20-1|TRBJ2-4|NA
CSARRILAKNIQYF
TGCAGTGCTAGACGGATACTAGCCAAAAACATTCAGTACTTC
>NA|TRBV5-1|TRBJ2-1|NA
CASSLTRTPYNEQFF
TGCGCCAGCAGCTTGACGCGGACACCTTACAATGAGCAGTTCTTC
>NA|TRBV12-3/TRBV12-4|TRBJ2-2|TRBD1
CASSLTGADTGELFF
TGTGCCAGCAGCCTCACAGGGGCCGACACCGGGGAGCTGTTTTTT
>NA|TRBV20-1|TRBJ2-2|TRBD1
CSARRFRDSTNTGELFF
TGCAGTGCCCGGAGATTTCGGGACAGCACTAACACCGGGGAGCTGTTTTTT
>NA|TRBV4-3|TRBJ2-7|NA
CASSRGLDSPYEQYF
TGCGCCAGCAGCCGGGGGTTGGACAGCCCCTACGAGCAGTACTTC
>NA|TRBV2|TRBJ2-1|NA
CASSAPFTDEQFF
TGTGCCAGCAGTGCGCCCTTTACGGATGAGCAGTTCTTC
>NA|TRBV12-3/TRBV12-4|TRBJ1-2|NA
CASSLFGANYGYTF
TGTGCCAGCAGTTTGTTTGGAGCTAACTATGGCTACACCTTC
>NA|TRBV20-1|TRBJ2-1|NA
CSARDFNEQFF
TGCAGTGCTAGAGATTTCAATGAGCAGTTCTTC
>once|TRBV29-1|TRBJ2-1|NA
CSVVSRVSSYNEQFF
TGCAGCGTCGTCTCCAGGGTAAGCTCCTACAATGAGCAGTTCTTC
>NA|TRBV7-9|TRBJ1-3|NA
CASRQTTGNTIYF
TGTGCCAGCAGACAGACCACCGGAAACACCATATATTTT
>once|TRBV7-2|TRBJ1-2|NA
CASSLVISGEGYTF
TGTGCCAGCAGCTTAGTGATATCGGGTGAGGGCTACACCTTC
>NA|TRBV7-2|TRBJ2-7|TRBD1
CASSLGTGREQYF
TGTGCCAGCAGCTTGGGGACAGGGCGCGAGCAGTACTTC
>NA|TRBV7-2|TRBJ2-1|TRBD2
CASSFTTSGRRNEQFF
TGTGCCAGCAGCTTTACGACTAGCGGGAGAAGGAATGAGCAGTTCTTC
>once|TRBV6-5|TRBJ2-7|NA
CASRFWENEQYF
TGTGCCAGCAGGTTCTGGGAGAACGAGCAGTACTTC
>NA|TRBV7-2|TRBJ2-5|NA
CASSFSAVQETQYF
TGTGCCAGCAGCTTTTCAGCGGTCCAAGAGACCCAGTACTTC
>NA|TRBV5-1|TRBJ1-2|TRBD1
CASSSTGTGGSKGNGYTF
TGCGCCAGCAGCTCGACCGGGACAGGGGGCTCGAAGGGTAATGGCTACACCTTC